This T cell receptor beta chain appears in the sequencing data of a study of cytomegalovirus exposure and HLA in healthy donors. Study results and limitations: In a later analysis, common viral pathogens appeared linked to several of the most significant clusters.

Every donor was a healthy person donating bone marrow. In the PCR, 60 Vbeta and 13 Jbeta primers were used. Per the original data handling: There were 80 million to 95 million unique TCR beta chains by a later count, and about 12 million of them were shared. Data came from immunoSEQ multiplex PCR; TCRdb stores just in-frame clones and leaves some out. Clonal size and the V and J genes are those of that table, whereas D and trimming came from the DNA. The table includes 110,000 to 150,000 clones, 70% to 80% detected once. Remarks on this clone: Its antigen is currently unknown.

Germline CDR1 reads LNHDA; CDR2 reads SQIVND (reference sequence). Trimming took 4 bases from V and 5 from J, leaving 20 bases between them. The CDR3 is 16 amino acids. Sequencing was performed on PBMCs. The rearrangement links TRBV19 to TRBJ1-1; D is ambiguous. This clonotype was sampled from a woman aged 60 to 75 in good health and CMV-seropositive. The CDR3 region is CASSRPPDGRWTEAFF. CDR3 bases: TGTGCCAGTAGTAGACCCCCAGATGGGCGTTGGACTGAAGCTTTCTTT.